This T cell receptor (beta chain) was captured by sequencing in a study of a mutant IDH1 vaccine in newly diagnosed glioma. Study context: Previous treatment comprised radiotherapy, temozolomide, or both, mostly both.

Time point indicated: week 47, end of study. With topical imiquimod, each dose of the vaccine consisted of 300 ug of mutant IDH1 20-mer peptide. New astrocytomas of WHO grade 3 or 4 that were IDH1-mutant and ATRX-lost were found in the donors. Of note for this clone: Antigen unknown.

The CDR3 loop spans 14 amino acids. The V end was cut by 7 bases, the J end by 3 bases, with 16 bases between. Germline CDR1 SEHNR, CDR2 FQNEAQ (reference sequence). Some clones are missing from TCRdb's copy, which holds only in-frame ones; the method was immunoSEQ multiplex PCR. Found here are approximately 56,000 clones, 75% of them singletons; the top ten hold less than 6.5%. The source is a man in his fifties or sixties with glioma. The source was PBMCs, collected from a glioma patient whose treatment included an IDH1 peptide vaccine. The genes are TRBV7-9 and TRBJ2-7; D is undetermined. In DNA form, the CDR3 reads TGTGCCAGCACCCCGCCGCAAGGAATCTACGAGCAGTACTTC. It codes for CASTPPQGIYEQYF.